A single sample is the source of the 24 T cell receptor beta chains below, sequenced in a study of cytomegalovirus exposure and HLA in healthy donors. Amplification used 60 Vbeta primers and 13 Jbeta primers. Repertoires were generated with immunoSEQ multiplex PCR, while TCRdb's copy carries only in-frame clones and drops some. The sample contains some 160,000 clones, over 80% of which appear only once. The material sequenced was PBMCs. The receptor set was obtained from a male donor in good health and CMV-seropositive.

J is TRBJ1-4 and V is TRBV7-2, with D hard to call. This CDR3 comprises 15 residues. V lost 3 bases, J lost 5 bases, and 13 bases lay in between. The V gene's germline CDR1 is SGHTA and CDR2 FQGNSA. The chain's CDR3 is CASSFPRGSNEKLFF. CDR3 coding DNA: TGTGCCAGCAGCTTCCCCCGGGGATCGAATGAAAAACTGTTTTTT.

This chain uses TRBV6-6 with TRBJ1-2; D uncertain. This CDR3 has 12 residues. Germline V gives CDR1 MNHNY, CDR2 SVGAGI (reference sequence). V shed 5 bases and J shed 4 bases, with 8 bases lying between them. Here the CDR3 DNA reads TGTGCCAGCAGTGAGCAGGCCTATGGCTACACCTTC. It encodes CASSEQAYGYTF.

The J gene is TRBJ1-1, the V gene TRBV7-2, with D hard to call. Germline CDR1 is SGHTA and CDR2 is FQGNSA. The CDR3 spans 14 residues. Between the trimmed V and J ends, which lost 1 base and 1 base, there was a span of 7 bases. The CDR3 DNA sequence: TGTGCCAGCAGCTTAGGGGAGGCGAACACTGAAGCTTTCTTT. It codes for CASSLGEANTEAFF.

This sequence joins TRBV28 and TRBJ2-7; 12 bases match TRBD2. With V trimmed by 5 bases and J by 5 bases, 13 bases remained unmatched. CDR1 is MDHEN and CDR2 is SYDVKM in the germline V gene. The CDR3 is 17 residues long. The CDR3 region has the DNA TGTGCCAGCAGTCACGGACTACTAGCGGGAGGTCTCCACGAGCAGTACTTC. This gives the protein CASSHGLLAGGLHEQYF.

This chain uses TRBV27 with TRBJ2-7; 8 bases line up with TRBD2. Per the germline V gene, CDR1 is MNHEY and CDR2 is SMNVEV (reference sequence). This CDR3 contains 15 residues. Losses at the gene ends were 6 bases for V and 4 bases for J; bases not matched to a gene: 11. CDR3 bases: TGTGCCAGCAGATTAACCGGGACTAGTGCTTACGAGCAGTACTTC. It specifies CASRLTGTSAYEQYF.

This chain joins TRBV27 and TRBJ2-1, with D perhaps TRBD2 (6 bases). Deletions cut 5 bases from V and 14 bases from J, with 13 bases between. CDR3 length: 11 amino acids. The V gene's germline CDR1 is MNHEY and CDR2 SMNVEV (reference sequence). The CDR3 reads CASSPGWGEFF. Written as DNA, the CDR3 is TGTGCCAGCAGTCCAGGTTGGGGGGAGTTCTTC.

Concerning this clone: At the DNA level, this CDR3 is encoded by other sequences in the same sample as well. This chain uses TRBV7-8 with TRBJ2-1; D is ambiguous. V dropped 3 bases and J dropped 0 bases, with 9 bases sitting between them. CDR3 length equals 15 residues. CDR1 is SGHVS, CDR2 FQNEAQ, per germline. In DNA, the CDR3 is TGTGCCAGCAGCTTGAGACGGAGCTCCTACAATGAGCAGTTCTTC. Protein: CASSLRRSSYNEQFF.

The genes are TRBV11-3 and TRBJ1-2; 8 bases are shared with TRBD1. Germline V gene sequence: CDR1 SGHNT, CDR2 YENEEA. The V and J ends lost 5 bases and 0 bases, in that order; junction bases with no gene match: 11. This CDR3 has 17 residues. In nucleotides, the CDR3 is TGTGCCAGCAGCCTGAGGACAGGGTGGGAATCTAACTATGGCTACACCTTC. It encodes CASSLRTGWESNYGYTF.

J is TRBJ2-5 and V is TRBV7-3, with 7 bases matching TRBD1. Germline values: CDR1 SGHTA, CDR2 FQGTGA. Trimming took 5 bases from V and 4 from J; bases not matched to a gene: 10. The CDR3 has 15 residues. The chain's CDR3 is CASSQTGVLGETQYF. CDR3 sequence (DNA): TGTGCCAGCAGCCAAACAGGGGTTCTGGGAGAGACCCAGTACTTC.

A word on this clone: Its ends do not fully match the called genes, so a read error is possible. The chain joins TRBV5-4 to TRBJ2-2, with D maybe TRBD2 (6 bases). This CDR3 spans 15 amino acids. Germline V gene lookup returns CDR1 SGHNT and CDR2 YYREEE (reference sequence). The CDR3 coding sequence is TGTGCCAGCAGCCTAGCAGGTCGTAGTACCGGGGGGCTGTTTTTT. Translation: CASSLAGRSTGGLFF.

This sequence joins TRBV14 and TRBJ1-1, with a tentative D call TRBD1 (6 bases). Germline values: CDR1 SGHDN, CDR2 FVKESK. CDR3 length: 15 amino acids. Trimming removed 1 base from V and 0 bases from J, with 9 bases in between. CDR3 region: CASSQVPGVNTEAFF. For the CDR3, the DNA is TGTGCCAGCAGCCAAGTCCCAGGGGTGAACACTGAAGCTTTCTTT.

This sequence joins TRBV5-4 and TRBJ2-1; TRBD2 agrees at 10 bases. CDR1 and CDR2 from the germline V gene are SGHNT and YYREEE (reference sequence). This CDR3 is built from 14 residues. V lost 1 base to trimming and J lost 7 bases; unmatched junction nucleotides: 2. The CDR3 DNA follows: TGTGCCAGCAGCTTGCTAGCGGGAGAAAATGAGCAGTTCTTC. Translation: CASSLLAGENEQFF.

This clone has a single count. This chain joins TRBV7-6 and TRBJ2-1, with 8 bases that match TRBD1. The V segment lost 2 bases and the J segment 6 bases; nucleotides outside the gene matches: 6. CDR1 is SGHVS, CDR2 FNYEAQ, per germline. This CDR3 comprises 15 residues. CDR3 amino acids: CASSLRGQESNEQFF. The DNA of the CDR3 is TGTGCCAGCAGCTTAAGGGGACAGGAATCCAATGAGCAGTTCTTC.

This clone appeared a few times. The chain links TRBV11-3 to TRBJ2-3; TRBD2 matches 9 bases. This CDR3 has 14 residues. The junction had 0 bases not matched to a gene; V was cut back by 1 base and J by 4 bases. Germline assignment: CDR1 SGHNT and CDR2 YENEEA. The CDR3 region is CASSLVAGADTQYF. The CDR3 bases are TGTGCCAGCAGCTTAGTAGCGGGGGCAGATACGCAGTATTTT.

The V gene is TRBV11-3, the J gene TRBJ1-2, with 8 bases lining up with TRBD1. The germline gives CDR1 SGHNT, CDR2 YENEEA. Trimming at V came to 6 bases and at J to 3 bases, leaving 6 bases not matched to a gene. The CDR3 spans 14 residues. The CDR3 region is CASSRGQEHYGYTF. The CDR3 DNA reads TGTGCCAGCAGTCGGGGACAGGAGCACTATGGCTACACCTTC.

This clone was counted a few times. This chain links TRBV28 with TRBJ1-6; 8 nucleotides match TRBD1. This CDR3 contains 15 residues. J was trimmed by 3 bases and V by 6 bases; bases with no gene match: 4. Germline loops: CDR1 MDHEN, CDR2 SYDVKM. CDR3 DNA sequence: TGTGCCAGCAGACCAACAGGGGGCTATAATTCACCCCTCCACTTT. Amino acid sequence: CASRPTGGYNSPLHF.

The chain links TRBV6-6 to TRBJ2-7; 8 nucleotides agree with TRBD1. The CDR3 sequence is 14 residues long. J gave up 5 bases and V 2 bases, and 5 bases lay outside the gene matches. Germline V lookup: CDR1 MNHNY, CDR2 SVGAGI (reference sequence). The CDR3 protein is CASSYRQGNHEQYF. For the CDR3, the DNA is TGTGCCAGCAGTTACCGACAGGGGAACCACGAGCAGTACTTC.

V and J are TRBV6-1 and TRBJ2-5; D possibly corresponds to TRBD1 (6 bases). The last part of the DNA fits TRBJ2-7 better; the J call may be wrong. Germline CDR1 is MNHNS and CDR2 is SASEGT. This CDR3 has 15 residues. CDR3 residues: CASSDIVNRAYEQYF. Here the CDR3 DNA reads TGTGCCAGCAGTGATATTGTTAACAGGGCCTACGAGCAGTACTTC.

J is TRBJ2-1 and V is TRBV30; TRBD1 aligns across 7 bases. Trimming removed 2 bases from V and 4 bases from J; junction bases left unmatched: 8. Germline CDR1 reads GTSNPN; CDR2 reads SVGIG (reference sequence). CDR3 length: 15 amino acids. The CDR3 reads CAWSPPDRAYNEQFF. CDR3 nucleotide sequence: TGTGCCTGGAGTCCACCAGACAGGGCGTACAATGAGCAGTTCTTC.

The genes are TRBV7-2 and TRBJ2-3, with 9 bases fitting TRBD2. The CDR3 runs 16 residues. Germline CDR1 SGHTA, CDR2 FQGNSA. V was pared by 0 bases and J by 6 bases, with 7 bases of the junction left unmatched. DNA of the CDR3: TGTGCCAGCAGCTTAGCTGGGCGGGAGGGTTTCGATACGCAGTATTTT. Translation: CASSLAGREGFDTQYF.

The chain recombines TRBV7-3 with TRBJ2-1; 10 nucleotides match TRBD1. The CDR3 consists of 17 residues. Germline values: CDR1 SGHTA, CDR2 FQGTGA. With V trimmed by 5 bases and J by 6 bases, 13 bases remained unmatched. The CDR3 region has the DNA TGTGCCAGCAGCCCCCTAACCGGGACAGGGGTCCTCAATGAGCAGTTCTTC. It translates to CASSPLTGTGVLNEQFF.

The chain joins TRBV29-1 to TRBJ2-1; 7 bases agree with TRBD1. The CDR3 sequence is 11 residues long. V lost 7 bases to trimming and J lost 9 bases; unmatched junction nucleotides: 6. Per the germline V gene, CDR1 is SQVTM and CDR2 is ANQGSEA. CDR3 nucleotides: TGCAGCGGTGACAGGGTCGGTGAGCAGTTCTTC. Residues: CSGDRVGEQFF.

This chain uses TRBV6-1 with TRBJ2-2, with D possibly matching TRBD1 (5 bases). CDR3 length equals 14 residues. Germline V gene data show CDR1 as MNHNS and CDR2 as SASEGT. V shed 7 bases and J shed 5 bases, with 14 bases lying between them. In DNA, the CDR3 is TGTGCCAGCAAGGGGTCACTACAAACCGGGGAGCTGTTTTTT. Translated: CASKGSLQTGELFF.

The chain employs TRBV7-8 and TRBJ2-7; 8 bases are shared with TRBD1. V lost 6 bases and J lost 7; bases outside the gene matches: 14. The CDR3 runs 15 residues. CDR1 SGHVS and CDR2 FQNEAQ come from the germline V gene. The CDR3 protein is CASRPPGQVLGEQYF. The CDR3 coding sequence is TGTGCCAGCAGGCCACCGGGACAGGTGCTAGGGGAGCAGTACTTC.